These T cell receptor beta chains were read from a single sample in a study of radiation and T cells in renal cell carcinoma. Profiled with immunoSEQ multiplex PCR; TCRdb holds only in-frame clones, not every one. The sample contains around 130,000 clones, 81% of which appear only once. The specimen comprised blood, sampled from a patient whose treatment included radiotherapy and nephrectomy. Receptors were obtained from an older woman with renal cell carcinoma. CDR3s include the opening cysteine and the closing phenylalanine or tryptophan. A D gene is named only where the DNA matches it firmly. Some rows have no size entry. The others give once, few or many, or a class for an expanded clone.

J gene: TRBJ2-7; V gene: TRBV28; D gene: -; clone size: -; CDR3 DNA: TGTGCCAGCAGTCCCGGGGACATGCAGTACTTC; CDR3 protein: CASSPGDMQYF
J gene: TRBJ1-2; V gene: TRBV7-2; D gene: TRBD1; clone size: -; CDR3 DNA: TGTGCCAGCAGCTTAGCGGAGGGGGCGGGACAGGGAACCTTC; CDR3 protein: CASSLAEGAGQGTF
J gene: TRBJ1-2; V gene: TRBV7-9; D gene: TRBD1; clone size: -; CDR3 DNA: TGTGCCAGCAGCCCGCCCCGGACAGGGGGCGAGCATGGCTACACCTTC; CDR3 protein: CASSPPRTGGEHGYTF
J gene: TRBJ2-7; V gene: TRBV19; D gene: -; clone size: -; CDR3 DNA: TGTGCCAGTAGTATAGACCCGGCCACCTACGAGCAGTACTTC; CDR3 protein: CASSIDPATYEQYF
J gene: TRBJ2-1; V gene: TRBV4-1; D gene: -; clone size: -; CDR3 DNA: TGCGCCAGCAGCCAAGACGCAGGGACCGATGAGCAGTTCTTC; CDR3 protein: CASSQDAGTDEQFF
J gene: TRBJ2-5; V gene: TRBV5-1; D gene: TRBD1; clone size: -; CDR3 DNA: TGCGCCAGCAGCCCGGGGACAGGGCCCTACGAGACCCAGTACTTC; CDR3 protein: CASSPGTGPYETQYF
J gene: TRBJ2-6; V gene: TRBV30; D gene: -; clone size: -; CDR3 DNA: TGTGCCTGGAGTCTCAGATCTGGGGCCAACGTCCTGACTTTC; CDR3 protein: CAWSLRSGANVLTF
J gene: TRBJ2-1; V gene: TRBV19; D gene: TRBD1; clone size: -; CDR3 DNA: TGTGCCAGTAGGCCGGGACAGGGGTCCTACAATGAGCAGTTCTTC; CDR3 protein: CASRPGQGSYNEQFF
J gene: TRBJ1-4; V gene: TRBV18; D gene: -; clone size: -; CDR3 DNA: TGTGCCAGCTCACCAATGCCAGGGTCGACTGAAAAACTGTTTTTT; CDR3 protein: CASSPMPGSTEKLFF
J gene: TRBJ2-2; V gene: TRBV7-6; D gene: -; clone size: -; CDR3 DNA: TGTGCCAGCAGCTCCCGGACGAGCACCGGGGAGCTGTTTTTT; CDR3 protein: CASSSRTSTGELFF
J gene: TRBJ1-6; V gene: TRBV10-3; D gene: -; clone size: -; CDR3 DNA: TGTGCCATCAGCGATAATTCACCCCTCCACTTT; CDR3 protein: CAISDNSPLHF
J gene: TRBJ1-2; V gene: TRBV28; D gene: TRBD1; clone size: -; CDR3 DNA: TGTGCCAGCAGTTCAGGGGGCACTTATGGCTACACCTTC; CDR3 protein: CASSSGGTYGYTF
J gene: TRBJ1-4; V gene: TRBV9; D gene: -; clone size: -; CDR3 DNA: TGTGCCAGCAGCCCCGGGCGGAGTGCAACTAATGAAAAACTGTTTTTT; CDR3 protein: CASSPGRSATNEKLFF
J gene: TRBJ2-1; V gene: TRBV2; D gene: -; clone size: -; CDR3 DNA: TGTGCCAGCAGTGAAGGGGCGACCTACAATGAGCAGTTCTTC; CDR3 protein: CASSEGATYNEQFF
J gene: TRBJ2-3; V gene: TRBV19; D gene: -; clone size: -; CDR3 DNA: TGTGCCAGTAGTATCAGCCGGGACACCAGCACAGATACGCAGTATTTT; CDR3 protein: CASSISRDTSTDTQYF
J gene: TRBJ1-4; V gene: TRBV5-6; D gene: TRBD1; clone size: -; CDR3 DNA: TGTGCCAGCAGCTATGGGACAGGGGGCTTTACCCCCAATGAAAAACTGTTTTTT; CDR3 protein: CASSYGTGGFTPNEKLFF
J gene: TRBJ1-4; V gene: TRBV15; D gene: -; clone size: -; CDR3 DNA: TGTGCCACCAGCAGAGATCGTGTGACTCAAAAACTGTTTTTT; CDR3 protein: CATSRDRVTQKLFF
J gene: TRBJ1-3; V gene: TRBV7-2; D gene: -; clone size: -; CDR3 DNA: TGTGCCAGCAGCTTTCGACGGGGGAACACCATATATTTT; CDR3 protein: CASSFRRGNTIYF
J gene: TRBJ2-7; V gene: TRBV2; D gene: TRBD1; clone size: -; CDR3 DNA: TGTGCCAGCAGTGATATGGGACAGGGGTACGAGCAGTACTTC; CDR3 protein: CASSDMGQGYEQYF
J gene: TRBJ2-5; V gene: TRBV2; D gene: TRBD1; clone size: -; CDR3 DNA: TGTGCCAGCAGCGGGGGAACCAGGGGGCGGTATGGAGAGACCCAGTACTTC; CDR3 protein: CASSGGTRGRYGETQYF
J gene: TRBJ1-6; V gene: TRBV5-5; D gene: -; clone size: -; CDR3 DNA: TGTGCCAGCAGCTTGGAGGCAGTTGGTTCACCCCTCCACTTT; CDR3 protein: CASSLEAVGSPLHF
J gene: TRBJ2-7; V gene: TRBV7-2; D gene: -; clone size: -; CDR3 DNA: TGTGCCAGCAAAGGGACGAGCCCCTACGAGCAGTACTTC; CDR3 protein: CASKGTSPYEQYF
J gene: TRBJ2-1; V gene: TRBV5-4; D gene: TRBD2; clone size: -; CDR3 DNA: TGTGCCAGCAGCTTGATTTTGGCGGGAGGGAACAATGAGCAGTTCTTC; CDR3 protein: CASSLILAGGNNEQFF
J gene: TRBJ1-5; V gene: TRBV28; D gene: -; clone size: -; CDR3 DNA: TGTGCCAGCAGTTCCGGGGGACAGCCCCAGCATTTT; CDR3 protein: CASSSGGQPQHF
J gene: TRBJ2-3; V gene: TRBV7-6; D gene: TRBD1; clone size: -; CDR3 DNA: TGTGCCAGCAGCCCCGGGACAGGAAGTACAGATACGCAGTATTTT; CDR3 protein: CASSPGTGSTDTQYF
J gene: TRBJ1-2; V gene: TRBV4-1; D gene: -; clone size: -; CDR3 DNA: TGCGCCAGCAGCCAAGATCTTACCAGGGGAAACTATGGCTACACCTTC; CDR3 protein: CASSQDLTRGNYGYTF
J gene: TRBJ1-5; V gene: TRBV19; D gene: -; clone size: -; CDR3 DNA: TGTGCCAGTAGTGGGACGTCTCTTCAGGGGTTGCCCCAGCATTTT; CDR3 protein: CASSGTSLQGLPQHF
J gene: TRBJ1-2; V gene: TRBV25-1; D gene: TRBD1; clone size: once; CDR3 DNA: TGTGCCAGCAGTGCCCGACAGGGAATGCACTATGGCTACACCTTC; CDR3 protein: CASSARQGMHYGYTF
J gene: TRBJ1-4; V gene: TRBV15; D gene: -; clone size: once; CDR3 DNA: TGTGCCACCAGCAGAGTCGAGGGGGGCGCCCGCCTGTTTTTT; CDR3 protein: CATSRVEGGARLFF
J gene: TRBJ1-2; V gene: TRBV5-6; D gene: TRBD1; clone size: -; CDR3 DNA: TGTGCCAGCAGCCCGGGACAGGCCTATGGCTACACCTTC; CDR3 protein: CASSPGQAYGYTF